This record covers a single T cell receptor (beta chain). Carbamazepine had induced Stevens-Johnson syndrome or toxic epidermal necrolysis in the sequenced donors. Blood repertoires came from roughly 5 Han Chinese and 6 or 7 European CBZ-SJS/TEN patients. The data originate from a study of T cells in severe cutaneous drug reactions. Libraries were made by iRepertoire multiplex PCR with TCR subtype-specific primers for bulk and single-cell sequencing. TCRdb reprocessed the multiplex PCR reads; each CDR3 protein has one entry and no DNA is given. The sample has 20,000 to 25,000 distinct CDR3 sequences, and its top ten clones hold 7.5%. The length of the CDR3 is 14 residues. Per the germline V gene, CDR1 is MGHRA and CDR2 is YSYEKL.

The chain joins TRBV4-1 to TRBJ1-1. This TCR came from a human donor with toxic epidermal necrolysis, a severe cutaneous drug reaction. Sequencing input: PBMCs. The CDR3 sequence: CASSQVVGNTEAFF.